The T cell receptor beta chain under discussion was sequenced for a study of blood T cell repertoires in COVID-19. Clinical history reported by participants formed the basis on which cohorts were assigned. Within the 2 weeks before study entry, each person in the exposed group met a COVID-19 case. This CDR3 has 15 residues. The germline V gene has CDR1 SEHNR and CDR2 FQNEAQ (reference sequence). Trimming shortened V by 5 bases and J by 8 bases, and 19 bases separated the two germline ends. The assay was immunoSEQ multiplex PCR, and TCRdb's table has in-frame clones only and misses some. The repertoire holds fewer than 300,000 clones, with around 83% as singletons.

This rearrangement joins TRBV7-9 to TRBJ2-4; no firm D call. This TCR derives from a man aged 35-49 years who had been exposed to COVID-19. Sequenced input: PBMCs or T cells enriched from blood (not recorded which). The CDR3 DNA reads as TGTGCCAGCAGCCTAATCTCTTCTCGGTCCGACATTCAGTACTTC. Its protein product is CASSLISSRSDIQYF.